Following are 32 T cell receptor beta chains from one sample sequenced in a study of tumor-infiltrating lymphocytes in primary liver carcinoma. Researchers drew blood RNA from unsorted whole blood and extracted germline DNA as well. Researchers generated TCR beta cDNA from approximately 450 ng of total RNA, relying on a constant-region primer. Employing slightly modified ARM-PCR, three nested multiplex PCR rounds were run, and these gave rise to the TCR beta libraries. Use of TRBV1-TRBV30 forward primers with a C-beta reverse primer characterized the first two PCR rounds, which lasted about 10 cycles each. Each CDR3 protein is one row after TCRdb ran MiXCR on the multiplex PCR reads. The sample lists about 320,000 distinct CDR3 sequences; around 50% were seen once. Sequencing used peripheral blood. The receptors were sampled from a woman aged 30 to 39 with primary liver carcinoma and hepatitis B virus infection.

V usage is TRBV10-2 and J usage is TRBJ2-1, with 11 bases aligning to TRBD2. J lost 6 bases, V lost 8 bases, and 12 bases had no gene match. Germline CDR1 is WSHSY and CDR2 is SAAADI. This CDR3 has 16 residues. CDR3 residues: CASLALAGGRGNEQFF. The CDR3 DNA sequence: TGCGCCAGCCTTGCGCTAGCGGGAGGTCGTGGCAATGAGCAGTTCTTC.

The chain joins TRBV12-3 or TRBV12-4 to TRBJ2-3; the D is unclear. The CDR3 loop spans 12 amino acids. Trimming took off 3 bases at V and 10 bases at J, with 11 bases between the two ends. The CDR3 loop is CASSLARDAQYF. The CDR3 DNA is TGTGCCAGCAGTTTGGCCCGAGACGCGCAGTATTTT.

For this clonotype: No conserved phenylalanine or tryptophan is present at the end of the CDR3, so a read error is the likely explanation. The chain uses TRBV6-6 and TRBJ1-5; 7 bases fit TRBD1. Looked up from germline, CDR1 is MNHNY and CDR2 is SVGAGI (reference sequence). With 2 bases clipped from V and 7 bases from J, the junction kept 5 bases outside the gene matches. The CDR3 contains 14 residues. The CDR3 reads CASSYGGRGQPQHL. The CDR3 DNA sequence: TGTGCCAGCAGTTACGGTGGCAGGGGGCAGCCCCAGCATTTG.

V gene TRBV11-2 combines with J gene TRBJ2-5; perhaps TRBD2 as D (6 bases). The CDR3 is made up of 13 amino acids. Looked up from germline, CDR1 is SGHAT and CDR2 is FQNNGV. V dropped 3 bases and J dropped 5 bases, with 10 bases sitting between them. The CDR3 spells CASSLGLLETQYF. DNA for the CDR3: TGTGCCAGCAGCTTGGGACTCTTGGAGACCCAGTACTTC.

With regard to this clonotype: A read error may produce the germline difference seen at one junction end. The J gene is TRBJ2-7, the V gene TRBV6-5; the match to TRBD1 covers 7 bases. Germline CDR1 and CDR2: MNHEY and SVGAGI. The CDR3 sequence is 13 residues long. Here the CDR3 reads CANSYRGGNEQYF. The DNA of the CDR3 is TGTGCCAACAGTTACAGGGGCGGAAACGAGCAGTACTTC.

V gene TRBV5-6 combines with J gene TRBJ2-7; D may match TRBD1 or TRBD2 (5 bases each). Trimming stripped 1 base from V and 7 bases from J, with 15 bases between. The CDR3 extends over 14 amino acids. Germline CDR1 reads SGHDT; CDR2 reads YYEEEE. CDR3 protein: CASSLSGPAREQYF. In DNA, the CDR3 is TGTGCCAGCAGCTTGTCGGGACCCGCGAGGGAGCAGTACTTC.

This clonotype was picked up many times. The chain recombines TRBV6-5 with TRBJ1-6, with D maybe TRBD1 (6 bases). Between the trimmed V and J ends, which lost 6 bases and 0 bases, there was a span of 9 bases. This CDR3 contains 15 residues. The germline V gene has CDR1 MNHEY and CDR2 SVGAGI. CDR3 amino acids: CASRRGGSYNSPLHF. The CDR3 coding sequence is TGTGCCAGCAGAAGAGGGGGCTCCTATAATTCACCCCTCCACTTT.

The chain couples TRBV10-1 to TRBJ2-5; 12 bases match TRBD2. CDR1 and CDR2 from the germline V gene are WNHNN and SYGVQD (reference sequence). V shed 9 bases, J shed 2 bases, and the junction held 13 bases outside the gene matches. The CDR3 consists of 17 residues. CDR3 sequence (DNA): TGCGCCAGAGGACTAGCGGGAAAGGGGGGTTTTCAAGAGACCCAGTACTTC. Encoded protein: CARGLAGKGGFQETQYF.

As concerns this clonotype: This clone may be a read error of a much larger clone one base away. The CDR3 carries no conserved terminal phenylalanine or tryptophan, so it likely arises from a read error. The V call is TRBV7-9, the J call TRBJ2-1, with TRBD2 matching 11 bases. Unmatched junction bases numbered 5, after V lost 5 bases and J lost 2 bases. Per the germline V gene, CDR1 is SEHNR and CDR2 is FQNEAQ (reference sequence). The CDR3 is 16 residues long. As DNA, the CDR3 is TGTGCCAGCAGCGGGGATAGCGGGAGGGCCTACAATGAGCAGTTCTTA. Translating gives CASSGDSGRAYNEQFL.

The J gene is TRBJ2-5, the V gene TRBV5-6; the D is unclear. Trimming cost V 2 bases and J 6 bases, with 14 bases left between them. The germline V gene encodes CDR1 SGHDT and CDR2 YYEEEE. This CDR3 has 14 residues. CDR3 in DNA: TGTGCCAGCAGCTTCGTCCTAGTCCATAAGACCCAGTACTTC. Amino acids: CASSFVLVHKTQYF.

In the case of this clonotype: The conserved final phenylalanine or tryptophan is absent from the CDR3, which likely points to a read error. The CDR3 nucleotides read TGTGCCTGCAGCTTGGCACCCAGAGTCACGGGGGAGCTGTTTTCT. It codes for CACSLAPRVTGELFS. The V call is TRBV5-6, the J call TRBJ2-2; D is unresolved. Germline loops: CDR1 SGHDT, CDR2 YYEEEE. CDR3 length equals 15 residues.

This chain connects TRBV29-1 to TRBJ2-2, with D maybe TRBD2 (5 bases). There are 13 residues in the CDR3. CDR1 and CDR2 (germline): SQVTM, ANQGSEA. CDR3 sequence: CNIEEAVPGELFF. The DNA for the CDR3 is TGCAACATTGAGGAGGCAGTTCCCGGGGAGCTGTTTTTT.

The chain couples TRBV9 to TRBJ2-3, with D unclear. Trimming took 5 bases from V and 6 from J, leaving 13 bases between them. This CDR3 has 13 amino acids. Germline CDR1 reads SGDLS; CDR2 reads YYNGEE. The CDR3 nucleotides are TGTGCCAGCAGTCTCCGGCCCGTCGATACGCAGTATTTT. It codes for CASSLRPVDTQYF.

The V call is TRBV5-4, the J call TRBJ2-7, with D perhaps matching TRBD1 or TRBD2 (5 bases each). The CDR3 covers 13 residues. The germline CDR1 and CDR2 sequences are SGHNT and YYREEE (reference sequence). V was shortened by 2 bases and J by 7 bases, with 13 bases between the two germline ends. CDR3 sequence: CASSFGPWGEQYF. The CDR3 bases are TGTGCCAGCAGCTTCGGCCCCTGGGGGGAGCAGTACTTC.

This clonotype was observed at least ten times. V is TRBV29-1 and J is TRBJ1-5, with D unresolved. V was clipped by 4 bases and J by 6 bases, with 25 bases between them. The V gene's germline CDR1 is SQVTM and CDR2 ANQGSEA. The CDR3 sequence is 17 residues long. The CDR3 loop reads CSVGAIKGRVLVQPQHF. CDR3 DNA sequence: TGCAGCGTTGGGGCAATTAAAGGACGTGTCCTAGTTCAGCCCCAGCATTTT.

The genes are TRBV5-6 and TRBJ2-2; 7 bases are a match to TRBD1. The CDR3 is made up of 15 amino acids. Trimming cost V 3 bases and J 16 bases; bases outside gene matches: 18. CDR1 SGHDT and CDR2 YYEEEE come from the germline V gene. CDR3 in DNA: TGTGCCAGCAGCTCCCTGGACAGGAACACCGGGGTGCAGTTTTTT. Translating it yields CASSSLDRNTGVQFF.

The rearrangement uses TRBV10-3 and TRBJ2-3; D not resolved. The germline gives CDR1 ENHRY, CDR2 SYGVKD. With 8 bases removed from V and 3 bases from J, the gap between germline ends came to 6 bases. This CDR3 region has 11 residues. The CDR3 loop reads CAIGRTDTQYF. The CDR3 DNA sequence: TGTGCCATCGGTAGGACAGATACGCAGTATTTT.

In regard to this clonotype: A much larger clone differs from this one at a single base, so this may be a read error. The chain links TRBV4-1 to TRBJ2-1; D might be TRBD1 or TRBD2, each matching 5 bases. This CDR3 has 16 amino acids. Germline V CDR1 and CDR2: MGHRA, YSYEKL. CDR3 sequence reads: CTSSPQVALGGGGQFF. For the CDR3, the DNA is TGCACCAGCAGCCCACAGGTGGCCCTCGGCGGTGGAGGGCAGTTCTTC.

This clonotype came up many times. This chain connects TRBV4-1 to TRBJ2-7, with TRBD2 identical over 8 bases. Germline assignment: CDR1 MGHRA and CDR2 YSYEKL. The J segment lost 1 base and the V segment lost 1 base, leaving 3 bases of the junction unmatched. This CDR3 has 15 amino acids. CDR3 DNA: TGCGCCAGCAGCCAAGTGGCTAGCGGGTCCTACGAGCAGTACTTC. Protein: CASSQVASGSYEQYF.

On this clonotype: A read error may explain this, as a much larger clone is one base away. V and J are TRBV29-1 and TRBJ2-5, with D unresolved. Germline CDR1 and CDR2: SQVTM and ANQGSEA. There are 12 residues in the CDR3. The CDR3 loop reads CIYFPVGETQYF. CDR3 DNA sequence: TGCATCTATTTCCCCGTGGGAGAGACCCAGTACTTC.

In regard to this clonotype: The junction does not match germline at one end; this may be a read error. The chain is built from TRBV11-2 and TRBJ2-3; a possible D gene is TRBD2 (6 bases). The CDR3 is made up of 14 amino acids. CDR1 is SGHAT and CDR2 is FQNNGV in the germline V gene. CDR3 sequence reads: CTSSLATGVDTQYF. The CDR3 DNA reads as TGTACCAGCAGCTTAGCTACGGGAGTGGATACGCAGTATTTT.

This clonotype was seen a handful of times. CDR3 protein: CASSPIGNSPLHF. CDR3 nucleotide sequence: TGTGCCAGCAGCCCCATCGGGAATTCACCCCTCCACTTT. The V and J genes are TRBV12-3 or TRBV12-4 and TRBJ1-6; D is ambiguous. Trimming took off 6 bases at V and 7 bases at J, with 10 bases between the two ends. The CDR3 extends over 13 amino acids.

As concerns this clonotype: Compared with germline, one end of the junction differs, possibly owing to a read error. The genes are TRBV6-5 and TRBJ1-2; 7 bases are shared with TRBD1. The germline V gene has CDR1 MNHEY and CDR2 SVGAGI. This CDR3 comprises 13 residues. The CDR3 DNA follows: TGTGTCAGCAGTCGACAGGGCGCCTATGGCTACACCTTC. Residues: CVSSRQGAYGYTF.

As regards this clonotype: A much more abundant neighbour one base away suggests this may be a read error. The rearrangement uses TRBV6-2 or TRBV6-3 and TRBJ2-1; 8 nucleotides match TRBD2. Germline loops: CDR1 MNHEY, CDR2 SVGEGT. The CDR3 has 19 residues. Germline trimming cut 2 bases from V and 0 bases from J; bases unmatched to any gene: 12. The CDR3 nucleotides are TGTGCCAGCAGTTACGGTAGCGGGGATAGCAGCCTCTCCTACAATGAGCAGTTCTTC. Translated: CASSYGSGDSSLSYNEQFF.

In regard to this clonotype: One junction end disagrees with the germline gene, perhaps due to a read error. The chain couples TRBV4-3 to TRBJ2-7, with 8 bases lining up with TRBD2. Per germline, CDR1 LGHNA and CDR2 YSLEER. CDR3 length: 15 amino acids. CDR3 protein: CSSSQKLAEYYGQYF. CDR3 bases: TGCTCCAGCAGCCAAAAACTAGCGGAGTACTACGGGCAGTACTTC.

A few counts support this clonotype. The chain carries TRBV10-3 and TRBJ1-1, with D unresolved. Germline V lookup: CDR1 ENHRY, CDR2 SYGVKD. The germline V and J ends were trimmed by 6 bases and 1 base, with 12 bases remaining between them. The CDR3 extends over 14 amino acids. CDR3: CAIRLDITNTEAFF. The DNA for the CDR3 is TGTGCCATCAGGCTCGACATTACGAACACTGAAGCTTTCTTT.

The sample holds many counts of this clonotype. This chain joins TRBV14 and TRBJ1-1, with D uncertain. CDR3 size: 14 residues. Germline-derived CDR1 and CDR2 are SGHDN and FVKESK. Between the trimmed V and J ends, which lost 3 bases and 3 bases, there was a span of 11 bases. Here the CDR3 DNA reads TGTGCCAGCAGCCAGACGGGGATCCACACTGAAGCTTTCTTT. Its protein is CASSQTGIHTEAFF.

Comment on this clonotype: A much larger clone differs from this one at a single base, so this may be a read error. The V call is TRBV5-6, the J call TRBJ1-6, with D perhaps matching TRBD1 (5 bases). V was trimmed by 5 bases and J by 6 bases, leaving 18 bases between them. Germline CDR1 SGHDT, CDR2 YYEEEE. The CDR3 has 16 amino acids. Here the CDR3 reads CASRNDMGLPNSPLHF. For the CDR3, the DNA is TGTGCCAGCAGGAATGACATGGGGCTTCCTAATTCACCCCTCCACTTT.

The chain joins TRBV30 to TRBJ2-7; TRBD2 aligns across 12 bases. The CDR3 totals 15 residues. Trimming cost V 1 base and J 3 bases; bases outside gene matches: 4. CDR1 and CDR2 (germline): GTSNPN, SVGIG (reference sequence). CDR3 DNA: TGTGCCTGGAGTGCCCTACTAGCGGGAGGCTACGAGCAGTACTTC. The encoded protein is CAWSALLAGGYEQYF.

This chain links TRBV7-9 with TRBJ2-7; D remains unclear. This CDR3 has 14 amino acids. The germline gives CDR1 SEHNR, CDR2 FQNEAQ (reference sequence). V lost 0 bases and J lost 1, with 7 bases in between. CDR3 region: CASSLAGQSYEQYF. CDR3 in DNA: TGTGCCAGCAGCTTAGCGGGCCAGTCCTACGAGCAGTACTTC. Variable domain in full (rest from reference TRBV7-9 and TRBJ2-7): DTGVSQNPRHKITKRGQNVTFRCDPISEHNRLYWYRQTLGQGPEFLTYFQNEAQLEKSRLLSDRFSAERPKGSFSTLEIQRTEQGDSAMYLCASSLAGQSYEQYFGPGTRLTVT.

This CDR3 reads CASSSQRSHQPQHF. For the CDR3, the DNA is TGTGCCAGCAGCTCTCAGAGAAGCCATCAGCCCCAGCATTTT. The chain employs TRBV11-2 and TRBJ1-5; D gene uncertain. CDR1 is SGHAT, CDR2 FQNNGV, per germline. The CDR3 consists of 14 residues. Trimming took 4 bases from V and 5 from J, leaving 12 bases between them. The complete variable domain, with remaining parts taken from reference TRBV11-2 and TRBJ1-5, reads EAGVAQSPRYKIIEKRQSVAFWCNPISGHATLYWYQQILGQGPKLLIQFQNNGVVDDSQLPKDRFSAERLKGVDSTLKIQPAKLEDSAVYLCASSSQRSHQPQHFGDGTRLSIL.

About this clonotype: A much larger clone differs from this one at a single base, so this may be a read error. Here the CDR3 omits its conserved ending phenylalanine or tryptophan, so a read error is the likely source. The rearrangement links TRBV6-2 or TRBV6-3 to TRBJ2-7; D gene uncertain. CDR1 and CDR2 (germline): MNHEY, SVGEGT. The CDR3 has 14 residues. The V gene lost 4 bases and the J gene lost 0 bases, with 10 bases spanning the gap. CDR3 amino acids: CASSSLRASYEQYY. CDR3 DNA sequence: TGTGCCAGCAGTTCCCTCCGGGCCTCCTACGAGCAGTACTAC.